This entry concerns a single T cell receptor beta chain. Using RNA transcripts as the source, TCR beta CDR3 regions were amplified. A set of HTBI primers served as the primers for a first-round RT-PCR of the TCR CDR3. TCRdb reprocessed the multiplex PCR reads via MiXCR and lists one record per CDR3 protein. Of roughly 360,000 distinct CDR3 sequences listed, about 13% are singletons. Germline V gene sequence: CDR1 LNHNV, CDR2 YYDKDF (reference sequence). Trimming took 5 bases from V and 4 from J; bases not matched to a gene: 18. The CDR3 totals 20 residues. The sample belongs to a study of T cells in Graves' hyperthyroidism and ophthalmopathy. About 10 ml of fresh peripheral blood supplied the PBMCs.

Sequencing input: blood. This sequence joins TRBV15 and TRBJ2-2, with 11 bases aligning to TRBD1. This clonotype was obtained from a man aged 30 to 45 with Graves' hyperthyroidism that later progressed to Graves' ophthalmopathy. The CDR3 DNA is TGTGCCACCAGCGGAGGGGGGACAGGGGGGTTTTTTAGGGGCACCGGGGAGCTGTTTTTT. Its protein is CATSGGGTGGFFRGTGELFF.